This T cell receptor (beta chain) was captured by sequencing in a study of shared clonotypes between healthy human individuals. Replicate PCRs run on sorted subsets employed 200 ng DNA, approximately 30,000 T cell genomes. The table came from immunoSEQ multiplex PCR; TCRdb's copy has only in-frame clones and leaves some out. The repertoire holds approximately 2.3 million clones, more than 80% seen once, with under 0.45% in the top ten. Study results and limitations: Clonotype sharing among donors was expected to depend on sequencing depth.

Subsets obtained from CD4+ cells comprised CD45RA+ naive and CD45RA-negative memory cells. Of note for this clone: As yet, its antigen is unknown.

This CDR3 region has 16 residues. With 3 bases clipped from V and 9 bases from J, the junction kept 12 bases outside the gene matches. Germline CDR1 MGHRA, CDR2 YSYEKL. Sequencing input: naive CD4+ T cells from PBMCs. The sample's subset: CD45RA+ positively selected. This sequence was found in a man younger than 35 in good health. Some clones in this sample may be carry-over from other donors' samples. V usage is TRBV4-1 and J usage is TRBJ1-5; 9 positions match TRBD1. The CDR3: CASSQLPGQGRVPQHF. In DNA form, the CDR3 reads TGCGCCAGCAGCCAGCTGCCGGGACAGGGTAGGGTGCCCCAGCATTTT.